The entry below describes one TCR beta chain. Its antigen is not yet known. One base away there is no much larger clone; base qualities are not given. From the cysteine through the phenylalanine, the CDR3 covers 11 amino acids. CDR3 DNA only is kept here, 33 bases in frame from base 1. The junction carries 8 bases between V and J, which are trimmed by 7 bases and 5 bases respectively. The time point label, read with the paper, signifies: baseline before first vaccination. Vaccinee samples came from UK trials COV001 and COV002, including a single-blind randomized controlled phase 2/3 trial of AZD1222 (ChAdOx1 nCoV-19) in healthy adults. For TCRbeta chain sequencing, PBMC samples from trial participants were taken at day 0 and at day 28 after the second dose. These data originate in a study of T cell responses to AZD1222 COVID-19 vaccine (dated by TCRdb to the early 2020s). With regard to the full study: AZD1222 recipients with second doses at about 4 weeks or about 12 weeks were pooled, because spike-specific TCR depth and breadth did not differ between schedules. Trial participants were enrolled by age into subgroups of 18-55, 56-69 and 70-plus years, and 148, 28 and 57 TCR-sequenced participants, respectively, were included in these subgroups. TCR sequencing covered 233 trial participants: around 210 given two doses of AZD1222 and approximately 25 given two doses of MenACWY control vaccine. Points the paper makes about the study in general: Participants were mostly white British, with more females than males. The authors suggested clonal diversity may have been underestimated. No day 14 peak-response samples were available, so repertoires were characterized only after the peak T cell response. Conclusions about previously exposed vaccinees are limited, since just a handful of AZD1222 recipients were seropositive for SARS-CoV-2 at baseline. In the small 56-69-year group, the increase in depth fell short of significance, most likely because of low power. Spike-specific TCR breadth and depth rose significantly after two AZD1222 doses compared with day 0 and with MenACWY recipients. Reportedly, almost half of the unique spike-specific TCRs recognized epitopes lying outside the regions that are mutated in the B.1.351 and B.1.1.7 variants. The vaccine-associated CD4 TCRs covered the entire spike protein, and the dominant responses fell in regions 160-218 and 743-854.

The CDR3 regions of human TCRbeta chains were subjected to immunosequencing. Regarding the original processing steps: TCRs in the repertoires were matched against a reference library of SARS-CoV-2-specific TCRs that had been generated with the MIRA antigen-specificity platform. Breadth meant the fraction of unique TCRs that were SARS-CoV-2-associated, whereas depth meant the fraction of total T cells that were SARS-CoV-2-associated. Each spike-specific TCR was assigned to its reactive spike region and to a CD4 or CD8 class using the MIRA data. Log10-transformed breadth and depth values were compared by one-way ANOVA with Sidak's multiple comparisons tests. Entries here come from immuneACCESS through TCRdb and include only in-frame sequences with V and J called. Some clones fail to appear in such tables; in the studies checked, an unresolved V gene covers under half of the shortfall, and the cause of the remainder is unknown. The V and J calls and clone size are taken from that table; D and trimming were inferred from the DNA. In this sample the table shows 150,000 to 200,000 clones, approximately 92% of which occur a single time. The top ten hold approximately 2.3% of the sample.

The rearrangement joined TRBV12-3 or TRBV12-4 to TRBJ1-1; no D gene is confidently identified. The receptor was derived from an adult in good health. The input for sequencing was peripheral blood, taken on day 0 of AZD1222 vaccination. The base sequence is TGTGCCAGCACCGAACGGACTGAAGCTTTCTTT. Its product reads: CASTERTEAFF.